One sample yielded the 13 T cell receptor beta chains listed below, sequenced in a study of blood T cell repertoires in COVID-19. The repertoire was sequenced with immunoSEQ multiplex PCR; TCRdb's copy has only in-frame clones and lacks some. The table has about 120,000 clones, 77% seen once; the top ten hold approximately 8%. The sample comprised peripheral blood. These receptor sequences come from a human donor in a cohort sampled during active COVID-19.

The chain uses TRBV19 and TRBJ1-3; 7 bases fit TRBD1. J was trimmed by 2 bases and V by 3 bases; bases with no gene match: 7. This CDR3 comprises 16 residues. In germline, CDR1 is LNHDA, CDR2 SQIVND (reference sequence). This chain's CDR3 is CASSIDRALAGNTIYF. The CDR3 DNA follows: TGTGCCAGTAGTATCGACAGGGCGCTCGCTGGAAACACCATATATTTT.

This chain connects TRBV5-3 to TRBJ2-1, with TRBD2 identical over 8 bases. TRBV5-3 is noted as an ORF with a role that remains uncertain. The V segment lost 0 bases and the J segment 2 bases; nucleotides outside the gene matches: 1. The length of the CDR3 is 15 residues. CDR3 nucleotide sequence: TGTGCCAGAAGCTTGGCGGGGGGGACCTACAATGAGCAGTTCTTC. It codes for CARSLAGGTYNEQFF.

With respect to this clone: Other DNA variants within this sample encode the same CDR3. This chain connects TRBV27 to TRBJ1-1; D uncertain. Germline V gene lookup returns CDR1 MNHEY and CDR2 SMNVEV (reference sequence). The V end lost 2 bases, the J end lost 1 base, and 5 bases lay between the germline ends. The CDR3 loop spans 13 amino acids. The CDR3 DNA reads TGTGCCAGCAGTTTAGCGGAGAACACTGAAGCTTTCTTT. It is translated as CASSLAENTEAFF.

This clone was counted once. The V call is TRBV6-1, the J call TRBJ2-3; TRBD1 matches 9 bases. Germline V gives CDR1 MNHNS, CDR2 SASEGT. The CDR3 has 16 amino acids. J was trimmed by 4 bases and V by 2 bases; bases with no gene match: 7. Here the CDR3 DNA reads TGTGCCAGCAGTGAAATGGGGACAGGGTTCGCAGATACGCAGTATTTT. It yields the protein CASSEMGTGFADTQYF.

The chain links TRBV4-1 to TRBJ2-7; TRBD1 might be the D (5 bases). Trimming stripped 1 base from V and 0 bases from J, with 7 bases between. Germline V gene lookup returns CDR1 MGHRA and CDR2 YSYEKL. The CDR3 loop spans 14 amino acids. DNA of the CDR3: TGCGCCAGCAGCCAAGGACAGAGCTCCTACGAGCAGTACTTC. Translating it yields CASSQGQSSYEQYF.

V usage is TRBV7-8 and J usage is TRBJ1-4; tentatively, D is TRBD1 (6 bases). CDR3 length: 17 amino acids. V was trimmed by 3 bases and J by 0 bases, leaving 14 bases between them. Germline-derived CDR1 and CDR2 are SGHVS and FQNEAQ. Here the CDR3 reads CASSFPPGQPTNEKLFF. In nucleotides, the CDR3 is TGTGCCAGCAGCTTTCCCCCCGGACAGCCAACTAATGAAAAACTGTTTTTT.

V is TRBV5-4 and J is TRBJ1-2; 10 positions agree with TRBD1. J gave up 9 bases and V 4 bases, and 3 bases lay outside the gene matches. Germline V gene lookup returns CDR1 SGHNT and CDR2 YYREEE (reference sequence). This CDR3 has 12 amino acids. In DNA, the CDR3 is TGTGCCAGCAGCGGGGACAGGGGAAGCTACACCTTC. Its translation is CASSGDRGSYTF.

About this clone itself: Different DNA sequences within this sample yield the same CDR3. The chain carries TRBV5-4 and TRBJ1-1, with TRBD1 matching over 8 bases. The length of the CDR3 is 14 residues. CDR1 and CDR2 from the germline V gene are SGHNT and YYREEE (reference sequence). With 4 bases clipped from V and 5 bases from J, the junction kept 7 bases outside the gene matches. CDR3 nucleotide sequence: TGTGCCAGCAGCACCTCCAGGGGGCAGACTGAAGCTTTCTTT. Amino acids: CASSTSRGQTEAFF.

CDR3 sequence: CATSSRTGSGYGYTF. The CDR3 coding sequence is TGTGCCACCAGCAGTAGGACAGGCTCTGGGTATGGCTACACCTTC. The gene calls are TRBV15 and TRBJ1-2; 7 bases align to TRBD1. This CDR3 has 15 residues. With V trimmed by 3 bases and J by 5 bases, 9 bases remained unmatched. Germline V gives CDR1 LNHNV, CDR2 YYDKDF (reference sequence).

As DNA, the CDR3 is TGTGCCATCAGTGCGACAGGGGGCTCGGGTGGCTACACCTTC. As protein: CAISATGGSGGYTF. This sequence joins TRBV10-3 and TRBJ1-2; 10 bases fit TRBD1. Trimming removed 4 bases from V and 7 bases from J; junction bases left unmatched: 6. The CDR3 contains 14 residues. Germline V gives CDR1 ENHRY, CDR2 SYGVKD.

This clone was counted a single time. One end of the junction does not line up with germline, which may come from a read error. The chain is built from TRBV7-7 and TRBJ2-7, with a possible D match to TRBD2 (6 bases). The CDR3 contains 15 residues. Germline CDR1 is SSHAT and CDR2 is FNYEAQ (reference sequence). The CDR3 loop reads CASSCDSGVECEQYF. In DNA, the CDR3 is TGTGCTAGCAGTTGTGACTCGGGGGTAGAGTGCGAGCAGTACTTC. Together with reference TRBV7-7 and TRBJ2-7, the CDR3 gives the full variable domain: GAGVSQSPRYKVTKRGQDVTLRCDPISSHATLYWYQQALGQGPEFLTYFNYEAQPDKSGLPSDRFSAERPEGSISTLTIQRTEQRDSAMYRCASSCDSGVECEQYFGPGTRLTVT.

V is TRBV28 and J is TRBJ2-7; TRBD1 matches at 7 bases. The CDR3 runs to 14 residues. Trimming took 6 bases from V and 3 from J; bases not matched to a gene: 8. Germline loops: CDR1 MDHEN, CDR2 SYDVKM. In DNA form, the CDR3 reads TGTGCCAGCAGCCTCCGGGACAGAGGCTACGAGCAGTACTTC. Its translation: CASSLRDRGYEQYF.

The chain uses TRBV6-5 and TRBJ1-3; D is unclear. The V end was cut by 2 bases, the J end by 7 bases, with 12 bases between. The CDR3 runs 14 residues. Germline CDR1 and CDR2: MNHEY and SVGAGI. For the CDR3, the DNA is TGTGCCAGCAGTTACAGGCAGACTTGGAACACCATATATTTT. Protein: CASSYRQTWNTIYF.